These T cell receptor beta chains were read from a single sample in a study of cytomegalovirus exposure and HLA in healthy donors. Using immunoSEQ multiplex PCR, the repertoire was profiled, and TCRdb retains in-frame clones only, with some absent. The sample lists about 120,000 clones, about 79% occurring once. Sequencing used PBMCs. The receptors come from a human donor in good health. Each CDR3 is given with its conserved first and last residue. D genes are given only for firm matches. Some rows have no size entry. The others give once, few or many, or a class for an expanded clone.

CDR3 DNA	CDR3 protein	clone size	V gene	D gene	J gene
TGTGCCAGTGCTACTCAAACAGGGGCCCCCGGGGAGCTGTTTTTT	CASATQTGAPGELFF	-	TRBV19	TRBD1	TRBJ2-2
TGTGCCAGCAGCCCCCTACTAGCGGGAGTTTCCCAATCCGGGGAGCTGTTTTTT	CASSPLLAGVSQSGELFF	few	TRBV14	TRBD2	TRBJ2-2
TGTGCCAGCAGCGTACCCGGAGGGGATCTGACTTTC	CASSVPGGDLTF	-	TRBV9	-	TRBJ2-6
TGTGCCAGCAGTGATGGGCAGCCGGGATCATACGAGCAGTACTTC	CASSDGQPGSYEQYF	-	TRBV6-1	-	TRBJ2-7
TGTGCCAGCAGCCTACCTCAACTCAGGGGCGAGCAGTACTTC	CASSLPQLRGEQYF	-	TRBV7-2	-	TRBJ2-7
TGTGCCAGTAGTATTGGTCCCGGGACAGGTTCGAACACTGAAGCTTTCTTT	CASSIGPGTGSNTEAFF	-	TRBV19	TRBD1	TRBJ1-1
TGTGCCAGCAGTCTGACGGGACAGGGCTACACTTCCTACACCTTC	CASSLTGQGYTSYTF	-	TRBV28	TRBD1	TRBJ1-2
TGTGCCAGCAGCTTGGTGGGAGGGAGAAATAATTCACCCCTCCACTTT	CASSLVGGRNNSPLHF	-	TRBV5-8	-	TRBJ1-6
TGTGCCAGCAGCGTATTACAGGGGGCGGAAGGCTACACCTTC	CASSVLQGAEGYTF	-	TRBV7-2	TRBD1	TRBJ1-2
TGTGCCAGCAGCTTGAGTTCTAGCGGGAGGGGGGCCTACGAGCAGTACTTC	CASSLSSSGRGAYEQYF	few	TRBV5-4	TRBD2	TRBJ2-7
TGTGCCAGCAGTTACACTAGCGGGGGGGCATTTGAGCAGTTCTTC	CASSYTSGGAFEQFF	-	TRBV6-5	TRBD2	TRBJ2-1
TGTGCCAGCAGTGGCCGGGAGCACAATCAGCCCCAGCATTTT	CASSGREHNQPQHF	-	TRBV6-1	-	TRBJ1-5
TGTGCCAGCAGTGTTCGGACAGGGGTTAGAGGCTACACCTTC	CASSVRTGVRGYTF	-	TRBV2	TRBD1	TRBJ1-2
TGTGCCAGCAGAGGAACTCCGGGAACGAAGACGGTTGGAAACACCATATATTTT	CASRGTPGTKTVGNTIYF	-	TRBV2	-	TRBJ1-3
TGTGCCAGCAGCCCCCTCGGGGGAGGGGTGTCGGGTCAGCCCCAGCATTTT	CASSPLGGGVSGQPQHF	few	TRBV7-2	-	TRBJ1-5
TGTGCCAGCAGCTTGGCCTTGTCCCGGGGGGGCGCCTACGAGCAGTACTTC	CASSLALSRGGAYEQYF	-	TRBV5-8	TRBD2	TRBJ2-7
TGCGCCAGCAGCCAAGTAATAGGGGCGAAGTATGGCTACACCTTC	CASSQVIGAKYGYTF	-	TRBV4-1	-	TRBJ1-2
TGTGCCAGCAGAACAGGGGGCGGGGGGTTCTACGAGCAGTACTTC	CASRTGGGGFYEQYF	-	TRBV28	-	TRBJ2-7
TGTGCCAGCAGCTTATCAAGCGGGAGGGCCGTGCACGAGCAGTACTTC	CASSLSSGRAVHEQYF	-	TRBV5-4	TRBD2	TRBJ2-7
TGTGCCAGCAGCCCGGGGGGTCTCTATGGCTACACCTTC	CASSPGGLYGYTF	-	TRBV11-2	-	TRBJ1-2
TGCGCCAGCAGTGAGGGGACTAGACCTAGCACAGATACGCAGTATTTT	CASSEGTRPSTDTQYF	few	TRBV10-1	TRBD2	TRBJ2-3
TGTGCCAGCAGACTAGCGGGGGGCCTGACAGATACGCAGTATTTT	CASRLAGGLTDTQYF	-	TRBV28	TRBD2	TRBJ2-3
TGCGCCAGCAGCCGCAGGACAGACACTGAAGCTTTCTTT	CASSRRTDTEAFF	-	TRBV5-1	-	TRBJ1-1
TGCAGCGTTGATAGGGGGGGCCAAGAGACCCAGTACTTC	CSVDRGGQETQYF	-	TRBV29-1	-	TRBJ2-5
TGTGCCAGCAGTTACACGAGGACGGGCAGGGGCGAGCAGTACTTC	CASSYTRTGRGEQYF	-	TRBV6-5	-	TRBJ2-7
TGTGCCAGCAGTTTAGGACTAGCAATACTCAATGAGCAGTTCTTC	CASSLGLAILNEQFF	few	TRBV7-3	TRBD2	TRBJ2-1
TGCAGCGTCTGTCCTACAGGGATGGACGAGCAGTACTTC	CSVCPTGMDEQYF	-	TRBV29-1	-	TRBJ2-7
TGCGCCAGCAGCCCCGACGTAGGGGGGGCTGGCTACACCTTC	CASSPDVGGAGYTF	once	TRBV5-1	-	TRBJ1-2
TGCAGCGTGATACGACTTCGAGCTAGCGGGGGCACAGATACGCAGTATTTT	CSVIRLRASGGTDTQYF	-	TRBV29-1	TRBD2	TRBJ2-3
TGTGCCAGTAGTGGTAGGGACAGCTACTACGAGCAGTACTTC	CASSGRDSYYEQYF	-	TRBV19	TRBD1	TRBJ2-7
TGTGCCTGGAGTCGCCCCGGGACAGCACAAAACATTCAGTACTTC	CAWSRPGTAQNIQYF	-	TRBV30	TRBD1	TRBJ2-4
TGTGCCAGCAGTGAATATAGCAATCAGCCCCAGCATTTT	CASSEYSNQPQHF	once	TRBV2	-	TRBJ1-5
TGTGCCAGCAGCTCCAACACCGAATTGAACACTGAAGCTTTCTTT	CASSSNTELNTEAFF	-	TRBV7-2	-	TRBJ1-1
TGCGCCAGCAGAATGGACAGGGGAATGAACGAGCAGTACTTC	CASRMDRGMNEQYF	-	TRBV5-1	TRBD1	TRBJ2-7
TGTGCCAGTAGTATCCTGACAGGGCCAACTAATGAAAAACTGTTTTTT	CASSILTGPTNEKLFF	-	TRBV19	TRBD1	TRBJ1-4
TGCGCCAGCAGGAAACTGGTAGGACAGGGGGTCCCTGAAGCTTTCTTT	CASRKLVGQGVPEAFF	-	TRBV5-1	TRBD1	TRBJ1-1
TGCGCCAGCAGCCAAGAGCTGCGGGAGGGCCTAGTCTGGAGAGAGACCCAGTACTTC	CASSQELREGLVWRETQYF	-	TRBV4-1	TRBD2	TRBJ2-5
TGTGCCAGCAGTTCCAGGGGCACGAGCACCGGGGAGCTGTTTTTT	CASSSRGTSTGELFF	-	TRBV27	-	TRBJ2-2
TGTGCCAGCAGTGAAGCGGGACAGAACCAGTTCTTC	CASSEAGQNQFF	-	TRBV6-1	TRBD1	TRBJ2-1
TGTGCCAGCAGGAAAAGCGGGTCTTCCTACAATGAGCAGTTCTTC	CASRKSGSSYNEQFF	-	TRBV28	-	TRBJ2-1
TGTGCCAGCAGCCAAGCCGGGGCGGGAGTGGTCGGGGAGCTGTTTTTT	CASSQAGAGVVGELFF	-	TRBV4-2	TRBD2	TRBJ2-2
TGCGCCAGCAGCTTGGGGTTTGACTCCGGAGAGACCCAGTACTTC	CASSLGFDSGETQYF	-	TRBV5-1	-	TRBJ2-5
TGCAGTGCTAGTCCCGGCTACGAGCAGTACTTC	CSASPGYEQYF	once	TRBV20-1	-	TRBJ2-7
TGTGCCAGAGCCGGACAGAGCACAGATACGCAGTATTTT	CARAGQSTDTQYF	-	TRBV2	-	TRBJ2-3
TGTGCCAGCAGCCAAGAATTCGGGGTGGATGGGAGGGTCACAGATACGCAGTATTTT	CASSQEFGVDGRVTDTQYF	-	TRBV4-2	TRBD2	TRBJ2-3
TGTGCCAGTAGTATAACCGGACAGGGGGCGGGCTCTGGGGCCAACGTCCTGACTTTC	CASSITGQGAGSGANVLTF	-	TRBV19	TRBD1	TRBJ2-6
TGTGCCAGCAGGGCTCTACTAGTACATGAGCAGTTCTTC	CASRALLVHEQFF	-	TRBV27	-	TRBJ2-1
TGTGCCAGTACTATAGGGACAGGGTTTTATGAGCAGTTCTTC	CASTIGTGFYEQFF	-	TRBV19	TRBD1	TRBJ2-1
TGTGCCAGCAGCGTAGCTACGGGGGTGGGTGAGCAGTTCTTC	CASSVATGVGEQFF	-	TRBV9	-	TRBJ2-1
TGCGCCAGCAGCTTTCCCCTTCGACAGGGGCTTGTCAATGAGCAGTTCTTC	CASSFPLRQGLVNEQFF	-	TRBV5-1	TRBD1	TRBJ2-1
TGTGCCAGCACCTCCCCCGGCGGGGGGGCGTATACGCAGTATTTT	CASTSPGGGAYTQYF	few	TRBV27	TRBD2	TRBJ2-3